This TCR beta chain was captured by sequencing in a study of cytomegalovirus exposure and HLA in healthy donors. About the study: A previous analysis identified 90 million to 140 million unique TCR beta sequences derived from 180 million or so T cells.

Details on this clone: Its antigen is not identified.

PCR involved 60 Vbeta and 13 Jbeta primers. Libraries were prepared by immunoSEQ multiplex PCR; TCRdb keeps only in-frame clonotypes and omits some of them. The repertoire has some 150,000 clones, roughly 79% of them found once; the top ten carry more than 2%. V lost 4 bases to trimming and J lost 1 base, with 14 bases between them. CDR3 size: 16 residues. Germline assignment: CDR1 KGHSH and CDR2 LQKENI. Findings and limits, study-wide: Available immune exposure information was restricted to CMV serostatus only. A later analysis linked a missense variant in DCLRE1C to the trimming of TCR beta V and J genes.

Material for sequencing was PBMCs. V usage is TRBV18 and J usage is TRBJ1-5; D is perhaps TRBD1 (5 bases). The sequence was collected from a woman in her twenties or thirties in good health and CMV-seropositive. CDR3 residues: CASSQSSGLSNQPQHF. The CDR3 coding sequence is TGTGCCAGCTCACAGTCTTCAGGGCTGAGCAATCAGCCCCAGCATTTT.